This TCR beta chain was identified in a study of cytomegalovirus exposure and HLA in healthy donors. At the level of the study: According to later analysis, the same platform produced the 120 or so validation and 666 first-cohort repertoires. Overall study findings and caveats: The classifier reportedly diagnosed cytomegalovirus status with high specificity and sensitivity. Rare TCR sequences predominated, though certain public TCRs were found in many donors.

CDR3 size: 14 residues. Germline V gene data show CDR1 as SEHNR and CDR2 as FQNEAQ (reference sequence). The germline V and J ends were trimmed by 8 bases and 3 bases, with 16 bases remaining between them. Clones were sequenced by immunoSEQ multiplex PCR, and TCRdb holds only the in-frame ones, with some missing. The data contain under 150,000 clones, approximately 86% of them singletons. The donors were in the approximately 120-subject validation cohort; that cohort was separate from the approximately 670-subject first cohort. A word on this clone: As yet, its antigen is unknown.

The rearrangement uses TRBV7-9 and TRBJ1-1; D unclear. The sequence was collected from a man aged 18 to 29 in good health and CMV-seropositive. Sequencing used PBMCs. The DNA of the CDR3 is TGTGCCAGCCACGGTGGAGGGATTGACACTGAAGCTTTCTTT. Encoded protein: CASHGGGIDTEAFF.